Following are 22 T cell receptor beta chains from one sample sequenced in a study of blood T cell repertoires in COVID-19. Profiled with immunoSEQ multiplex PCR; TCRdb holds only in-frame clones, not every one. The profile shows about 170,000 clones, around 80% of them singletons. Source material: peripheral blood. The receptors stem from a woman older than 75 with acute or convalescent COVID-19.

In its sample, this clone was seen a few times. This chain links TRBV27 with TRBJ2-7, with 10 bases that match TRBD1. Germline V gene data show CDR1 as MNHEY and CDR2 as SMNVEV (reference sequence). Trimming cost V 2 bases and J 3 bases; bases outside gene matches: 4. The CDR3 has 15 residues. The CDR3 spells CASSLAGQGLYEQYF. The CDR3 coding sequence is TGTGCCAGCAGTTTAGCGGGACAGGGGCTCTACGAGCAGTACTTC.

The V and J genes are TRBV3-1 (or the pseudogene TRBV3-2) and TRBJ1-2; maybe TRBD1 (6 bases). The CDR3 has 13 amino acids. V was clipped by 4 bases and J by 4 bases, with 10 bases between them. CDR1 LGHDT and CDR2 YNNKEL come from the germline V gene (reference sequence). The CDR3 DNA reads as TGTGCCAGCAGCCCCACAGGGCCCTATGGCTACACCTTC. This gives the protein CASSPTGPYGYTF.

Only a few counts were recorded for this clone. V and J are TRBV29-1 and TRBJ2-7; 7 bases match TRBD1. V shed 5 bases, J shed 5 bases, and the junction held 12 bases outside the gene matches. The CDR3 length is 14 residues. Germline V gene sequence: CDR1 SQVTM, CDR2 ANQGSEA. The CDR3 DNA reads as TGCAGCGTTTTGAGGGACAGCCCCAAAAACGAGCAGTACTTC. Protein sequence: CSVLRDSPKNEQYF.

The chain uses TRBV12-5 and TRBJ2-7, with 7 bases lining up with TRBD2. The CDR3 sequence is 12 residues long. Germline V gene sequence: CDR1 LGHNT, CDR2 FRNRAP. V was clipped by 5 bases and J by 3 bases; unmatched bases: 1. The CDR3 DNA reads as TGTGCTAGTGGTCGGGACTACTACGAGCAGTACTTC. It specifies CASGRDYYEQYF. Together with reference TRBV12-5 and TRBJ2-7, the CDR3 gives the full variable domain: DARVTQTPRHKVTEMGQEVTMRCQPILGHNTVFWYRQTMMQGLELLAYFRNRAPLDDSGMPKDRFSAEMPDATLATLKIQPSEPRDSAVYFCASGRDYYEQYFGPGTRLTVT.

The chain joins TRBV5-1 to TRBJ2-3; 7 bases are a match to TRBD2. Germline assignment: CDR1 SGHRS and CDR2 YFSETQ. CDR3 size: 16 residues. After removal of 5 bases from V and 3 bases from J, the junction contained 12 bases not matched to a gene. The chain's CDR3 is CASSRLAGSTTDTQYF. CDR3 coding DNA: TGCGCCAGCAGTAGACTAGCAGGGAGTACGACAGATACGCAGTATTTT.

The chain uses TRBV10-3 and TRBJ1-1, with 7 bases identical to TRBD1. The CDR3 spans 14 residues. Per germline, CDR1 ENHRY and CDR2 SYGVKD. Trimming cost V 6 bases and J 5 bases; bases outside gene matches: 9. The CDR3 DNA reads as TGTGCCATCAGGGATCCGGGACAGAAAACTGAAGCTTTCTTT. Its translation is CAIRDPGQKTEAFF.

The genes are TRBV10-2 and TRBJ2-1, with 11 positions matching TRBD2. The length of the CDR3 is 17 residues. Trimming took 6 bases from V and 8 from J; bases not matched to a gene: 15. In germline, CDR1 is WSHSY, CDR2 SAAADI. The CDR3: CASSKGTSGPRGDEQFF. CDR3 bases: TGCGCCAGCAGCAAAGGGACTAGCGGCCCCCGAGGTGATGAGCAGTTCTTC.

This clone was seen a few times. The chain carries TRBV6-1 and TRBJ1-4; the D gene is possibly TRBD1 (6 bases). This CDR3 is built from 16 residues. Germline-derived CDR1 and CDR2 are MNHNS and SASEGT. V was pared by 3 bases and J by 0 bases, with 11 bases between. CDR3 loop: CASSDWTASTNEKLFF. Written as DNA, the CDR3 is TGTGCCAGCAGTGATTGGACAGCCTCAACTAATGAAAAACTGTTTTTT.

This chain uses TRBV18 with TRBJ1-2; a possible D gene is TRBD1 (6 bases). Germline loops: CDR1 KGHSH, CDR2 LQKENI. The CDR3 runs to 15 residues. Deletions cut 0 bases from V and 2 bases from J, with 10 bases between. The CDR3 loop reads CASSPPGQRNYGYTF. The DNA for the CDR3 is TGTGCCAGCTCACCACCCGGACAGAGAAACTATGGCTACACCTTC.

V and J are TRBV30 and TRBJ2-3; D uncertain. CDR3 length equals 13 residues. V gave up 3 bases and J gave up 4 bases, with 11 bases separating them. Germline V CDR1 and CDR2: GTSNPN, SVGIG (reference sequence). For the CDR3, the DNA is TGTGCCTGGAGCGCCCTAGGCCCAGATACGCAGTATTTT. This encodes CAWSALGPDTQYF.

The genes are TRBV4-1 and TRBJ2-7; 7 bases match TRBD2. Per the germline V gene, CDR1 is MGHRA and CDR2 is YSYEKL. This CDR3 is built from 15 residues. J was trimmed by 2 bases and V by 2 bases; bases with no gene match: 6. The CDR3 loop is CASSQLTAGAYEQYF. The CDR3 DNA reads TGCGCCAGCAGCCAACTAACGGCGGGGGCCTACGAGCAGTACTTC.

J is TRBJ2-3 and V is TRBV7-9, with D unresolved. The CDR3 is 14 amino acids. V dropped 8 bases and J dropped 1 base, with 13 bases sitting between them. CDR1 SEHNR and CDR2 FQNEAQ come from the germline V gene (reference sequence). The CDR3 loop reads CASVRVAGTDTQYF. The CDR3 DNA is TGTGCCAGCGTAAGAGTGGCGGGCACAGATACGCAGTATTTT.

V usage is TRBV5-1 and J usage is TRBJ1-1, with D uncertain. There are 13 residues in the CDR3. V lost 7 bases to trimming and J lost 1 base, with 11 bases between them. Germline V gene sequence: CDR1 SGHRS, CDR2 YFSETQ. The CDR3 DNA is TGCGCCAGCTTCCTGGGGAGGAACACTGAAGCTTTCTTT. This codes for CASFLGRNTEAFF.

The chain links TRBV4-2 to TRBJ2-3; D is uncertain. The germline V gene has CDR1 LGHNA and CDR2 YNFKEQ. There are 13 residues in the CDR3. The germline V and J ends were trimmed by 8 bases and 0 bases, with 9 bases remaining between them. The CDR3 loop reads CASSPGSTDTQYF. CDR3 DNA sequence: TGTGCCAGCTCCCCCGGGAGCACAGATACGCAGTATTTT.

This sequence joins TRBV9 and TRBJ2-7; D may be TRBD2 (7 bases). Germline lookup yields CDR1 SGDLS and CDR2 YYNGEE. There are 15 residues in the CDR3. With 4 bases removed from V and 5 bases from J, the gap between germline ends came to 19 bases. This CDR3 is CASSISGGRIDEQYF. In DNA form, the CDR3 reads TGTGCCAGCAGCATATCCGGGGGGCGAATAGACGAGCAGTACTTC.

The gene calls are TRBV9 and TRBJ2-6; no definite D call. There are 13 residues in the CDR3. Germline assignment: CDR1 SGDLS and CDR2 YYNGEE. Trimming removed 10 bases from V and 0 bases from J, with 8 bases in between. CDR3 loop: CASRHSGANVLTF. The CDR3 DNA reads TGTGCCTCCAGGCACTCTGGGGCCAACGTCCTGACTTTC.

The CDR3 sequence: CSVGGRSNQPQHF. In nucleotides, the CDR3 is TGCAGCGTTGGGGGCAGAAGCAATCAGCCCCAGCATTTT. The chain couples TRBV29-1 to TRBJ1-5; D may be TRBD1 (5 bases). This CDR3 is 13 amino acids long. Germline CDR1 is SQVTM and CDR2 is ANQGSEA. The ends were cut back, 4 bases at V and 1 base at J, with 8 bases in the middle.

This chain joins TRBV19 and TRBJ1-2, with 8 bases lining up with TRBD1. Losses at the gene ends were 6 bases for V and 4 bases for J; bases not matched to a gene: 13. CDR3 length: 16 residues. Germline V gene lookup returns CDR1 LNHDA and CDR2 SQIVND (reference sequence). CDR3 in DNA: TGTGCCAGTAGGGATCGCGGTGGACAGGGTACCTATGGCTACACCTTC. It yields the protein CASRDRGGQGTYGYTF.

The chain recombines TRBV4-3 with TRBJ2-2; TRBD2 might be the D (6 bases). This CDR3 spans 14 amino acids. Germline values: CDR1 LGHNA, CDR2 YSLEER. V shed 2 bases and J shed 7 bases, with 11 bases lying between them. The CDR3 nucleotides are TGCGCCAGCAGCCAATATACCGGGGGCGGGGAGCTGTTTTTT. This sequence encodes CASSQYTGGGELFF.

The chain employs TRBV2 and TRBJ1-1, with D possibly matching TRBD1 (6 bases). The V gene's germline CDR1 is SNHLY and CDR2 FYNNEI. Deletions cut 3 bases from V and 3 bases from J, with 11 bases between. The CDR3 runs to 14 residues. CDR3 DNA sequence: TGTGCCAGCAGTGAGCAGGGGAGGGACACTGAAGCTTTCTTT. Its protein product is CASSEQGRDTEAFF.

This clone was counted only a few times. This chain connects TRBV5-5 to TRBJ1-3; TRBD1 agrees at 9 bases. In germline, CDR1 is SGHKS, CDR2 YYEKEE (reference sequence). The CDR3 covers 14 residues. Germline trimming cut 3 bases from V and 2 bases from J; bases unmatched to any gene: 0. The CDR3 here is CASSWTGAGNTIYF. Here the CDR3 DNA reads TGTGCCAGCAGCTGGACAGGGGCTGGAAACACCATATATTTT.

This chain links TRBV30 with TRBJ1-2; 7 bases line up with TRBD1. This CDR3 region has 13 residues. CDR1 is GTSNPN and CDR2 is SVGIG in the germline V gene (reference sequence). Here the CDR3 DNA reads TGTGTCGCGAGCCCGACAGGGAACTATGGCTACACCTTC. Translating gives CVASPTGNYGYTF. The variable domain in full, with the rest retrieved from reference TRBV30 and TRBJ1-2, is SQTIHQWPATLVQPVGSPLSLECTVEGTSNPNLYWYRQAAGRGLQLLFYSVGIGQISSEVPQNLSASRPQDRQFILSSKKLLLSDSGFYLCVASPTGNYGYTFGSGTRLTVV.